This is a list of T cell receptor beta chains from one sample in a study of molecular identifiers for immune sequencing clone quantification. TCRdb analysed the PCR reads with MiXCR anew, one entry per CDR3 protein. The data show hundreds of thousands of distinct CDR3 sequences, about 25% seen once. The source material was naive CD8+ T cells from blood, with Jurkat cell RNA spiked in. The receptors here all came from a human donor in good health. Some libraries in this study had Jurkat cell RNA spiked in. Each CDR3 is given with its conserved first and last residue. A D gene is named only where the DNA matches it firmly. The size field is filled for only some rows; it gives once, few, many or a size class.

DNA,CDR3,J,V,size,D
TGTGCCAGCAGCCCTCGGTGGACTAGCAGTTACGAGCAGTACTTC,CASSPRWTSSYEQYF,TRBJ2-7,TRBV9,few,TRBD2
TGCGCCAGCAGCCAAGAAGAATGGCGCAATCGGCCCCAGCATTTT,CASSQEEWRNRPQHF,TRBJ1-5,TRBV4-3,-,-
TGTGCCAGCAGCCACGGAGAGTACGAGCAGTACTTC,CASSHGEYEQYF,TRBJ2-7,TRBV7-9,many,-
TGCGCCAGCAGCCCAGGACAGTACAGCTACGCGCAGTACTTC,CASSPGQYSYAQYF,TRBJ2-7,TRBV4-3,-,-
TGTGCCACCAGCAGAGATATTGACAGCTATAGCAATCAGCCCCAGCATTTT,CATSRDIDSYSNQPQHF,TRBJ1-5,TRBV15,many,-
TGTGCCAGCAGCCCGGGGACTAACCAAGCGCCCCAGTCCTTC,CASSPGTNQAPQSF,TRBJ2-5,TRBV7-9,-,TRBD2
TGTGCCATCAGTGGAGAAACCTACGAGCAGTACTTC,CAISGETYEQYF,TRBJ2-7,TRBV10-3,many,-
TGTGCCAGCTCACCACTCCCCGGGCTACTAACGAGCACAGATACGCAGTATTTT,CASSPLPGLLTSTDTQYF,TRBJ2-3,TRBV18,many,-
TGTGCCAGCAGTTCCCCTTCAACCGACAGGTACTATGGCTACACCTTC,CASSSPSTDRYYGYTF,TRBJ1-2,TRBV28,few,-
TGTGCCAGCAGCTTAGTGAGCGGGAGTGACTTCGACGAGCAGTACTTC,CASSLVSGSDFDEQYF,TRBJ2-7,TRBV7-6,few,TRBD2
TGTGCCACAGCCGGGACTAGCGTCCACGAGCAGTACTTC,CATAGTSVHEQYF,TRBJ2-7,TRBV19,many,TRBD2
TGTGCCAGCAGCGGAGTTAGATGGGACGACTATGGCTACACCTTC,CASSGVRWDDYGYTF,TRBJ1-2,TRBV9,-,-
TGTGCCAGCACCGGGACAGATATCACAGATACGCAGTATTTT,CASTGTDITDTQYF,TRBJ2-3,TRBV2,many,TRBD1
TGTGCCAGCAGTACCTACTACGACAATGAGCAGTTCTTC,CASSTYYDNEQFF,TRBJ2-1,TRBV7-9,few,-
TGTGCCAGCAGCTTAGATCCCGACAGGGGGGGACAGCCCCAGCATTTT,CASSLDPDRGGQPQHF,TRBJ1-5,TRBV11-2,-,TRBD1
TGTGCCAGCAGCCCCGCTAGGGGCCTGGACACTGAAGCTTTCTTT,CASSPARGLDTEAFF,TRBJ1-1,TRBV5-4,many,-
TGTGCCAGCAGTTGGACAGCGGCAGATACGCAGTATTTT,CASSWTAADTQYF,TRBJ2-3,TRBV27,-,-
TGTGTCAGCAGCACCGGGACAGGGTTGGGTCAGCCCCAGCATTTT,CVSSTGTGLGQPQHF,TRBJ1-5,TRBV9,-,TRBD1
TGTGCCATGAAGTGGGGCCAGGATACGCAGTATTTT,CAMKWGQDTQYF,TRBJ2-3,TRBV27,many,-
TGTGCCAGTAGTGCCGGACAGACCTACGAGCAGTACTTC,CASSAGQTYEQYF,TRBJ2-7,TRBV19,many,-
TGCAGCGTTGAAGGGGGGCTGAGCACCGGGGAGCTGTTTTTT,CSVEGGLSTGELFF,TRBJ2-2,TRBV29-1,many,-
TGTGCCAGCAGCCCCCTGGGGCGAAACACCATATATTTT,CASSPLGRNTIYF,TRBJ1-3,TRBV7-9,-,-